The next 5 T cell receptor beta chains were all read from a single sample in a study of monozygotic twins with cystic fibrosis (dated by TCRdb to the early 2020s). The protocol used for the library was the immunoSEQ multiplex PCR assay. The table comes from immuneACCESS by way of TCRdb, which keeps in-frame sequences with V and J called. Part of the clones is missing from these tables; in studies checked, under half for an unresolved V gene and the rest for unknown reasons. This sample gives 30,000 to 35,000 clones in total; approximately 70% of them show up just once. Approximately 0.81% of the sample is in the top ten clones. Sequences were obtained from blood. The source is a girl aged 10-17 years with cystic fibrosis.

V usage is TRBV18 and J usage is TRBJ1-1, with 8 bases aligning to TRBD1. Germline loops: CDR1 KGHSH, CDR2 LQKENI. Trimming cost V 5 bases and J 4 bases; bases outside gene matches: 6. The CDR3 has 14 residues. The CDR3 protein is CASSTGQGLTEAFF. CDR3 in DNA: TGTGCCAGCTCAACCGGACAGGGTCTCACTGAAGCTTTCTTT.

This clone was counted only a few times. At one end, the junction sequence differs from germline, possibly due to a read error. The rearrangement links TRBV7-7 to TRBJ2-2; no firm D call. Germline V gene data show CDR1 as SSHAT and CDR2 as FNYEAQ (reference sequence). The CDR3 sequence is 13 residues long. CDR3 in amino acids: CASSLSVTGELFF. The DNA for the CDR3 is TGTGCTAGCAGCTTATCAGTCACCGGGGAGCTGTTTTTT.

For the CDR3, the DNA is TGTGCCTGGACCCCTGGACTAGGGGCGGGCGAGCAGTACTTC. Amino acid sequence: CAWTPGLGAGEQYF. This chain joins TRBV30 and TRBJ2-7, with 7 bases fitting TRBD2. The CDR3 has 14 amino acids. The J segment lost 6 bases and the V segment lost 4 bases, leaving 12 bases of the junction unmatched. CDR1 and CDR2 (germline): GTSNPN, SVGIG (reference sequence).

The chain has TRBV7-2 and TRBJ2-5; D not certain. This CDR3 has 11 residues. Between the trimmed V and J ends, which lost 1 base and 7 bases, there was a span of 4 bases. Germline V gene lookup returns CDR1 SGHTA and CDR2 FQGNSA. This CDR3 reads CASSLVGTQYF. The CDR3 nucleotides are TGTGCCAGCAGCTTAGTAGGGACCCAGTACTTC.

CDR3 protein: CAWSSQGTDTQYF. CDR3 in DNA: TGTGCCTGGAGTTCGCAGGGGACAGATACGCAGTATTTT. The chain links TRBV30 to TRBJ2-3, with D possibly TRBD1 on 6 matching bases. The CDR3 runs to 13 residues. Germline-derived CDR1 and CDR2 are GTSNPN and SVGIG (reference sequence). Trimming stripped 2 bases from V and 3 bases from J, with 9 bases between.